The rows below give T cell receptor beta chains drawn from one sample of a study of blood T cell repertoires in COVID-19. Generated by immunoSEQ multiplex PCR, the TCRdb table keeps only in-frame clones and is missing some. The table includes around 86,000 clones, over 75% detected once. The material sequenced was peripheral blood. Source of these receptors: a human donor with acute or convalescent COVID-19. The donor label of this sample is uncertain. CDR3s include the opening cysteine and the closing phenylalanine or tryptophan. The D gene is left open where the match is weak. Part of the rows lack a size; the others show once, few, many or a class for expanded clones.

TGTGCCAGCAGTTTCGACACCGGGACAGGGGGCCGGGCCAACGTCCTGACTTTC | CASSFDTGTGGRANVLTF | TRBV28 | TRBD1 | TRBJ2-6 | NA
TGTGCCAGCAGTGAGCCCCGACAGTACTACGAGCAGTACTTC | CASSEPRQYYEQYF | TRBV2 | NA | TRBJ2-7 | NA
TGCGCCAGCAGCTTGGGACAGTCCTACGAGCAGTACTTC | CASSLGQSYEQYF | TRBV5-1 | NA | TRBJ2-7 | NA
TGTGCCAGCAGTTTATGGGCCAAGGGACAGGGGGATGAAAAACTGTTTTTT | CASSLWAKGQGDEKLFF | TRBV27 | TRBD1 | TRBJ1-4 | NA
TGTGCCAGCAGCTTCCGCCGGGACAGGGTGGGAACTGAAGCTTTCTTT | CASSFRRDRVGTEAFF | TRBV7-8 | TRBD1 | TRBJ1-1 | NA
TGTGCCAGCAGTTACTCTCGGACAGAGGAGCTGTTTTTT | CASSYSRTEELFF | TRBV6-6 | NA | TRBJ2-2 | NA
TGTGCCAGCAGTTCGGGACTAGGCGGTGAGCAGTTCTTC | CASSSGLGGEQFF | TRBV7-3 | TRBD2 | TRBJ2-1 | NA
TGTGCCAGCAGTCCCTCCCGACAGGCCCGAGGCGACGAGCAGTACTTC | CASSPSRQARGDEQYF | TRBV6-2/TRBV6-3 | NA | TRBJ2-7 | NA
TGTGCCAGCAGCTTTTGGATTAGCGGGGAGGATACGCAGTATTTT | CASSFWISGEDTQYF | TRBV5-6 | TRBD2 | TRBJ2-3 | NA
TGCAGTGCTAGTTTAGGAGCACAAGAGACCCAGTACTTC | CSASLGAQETQYF | TRBV20-1 | NA | TRBJ2-5 | NA
TGCGCCACCCTGGAGATAATCCCCTATGGCTACACCTTC | CATLEIIPYGYTF | TRBV10-1 | NA | TRBJ1-2 | NA
TGTGCCAGCAGCTTAGTGGCGGTGGGGAGTGAGGGCTACACCTTC | CASSLVAVGSEGYTF | TRBV7-9 | NA | TRBJ1-2 | NA
TGTGCCAGCAGCTCCGGACAGGGGGCGCGGGTCGGTGAAGCTTTCTTT | CASSSGQGARVGEAFF | TRBV7-9 | TRBD1 | TRBJ1-1 | NA
TGTGCCAGCAGCCAAGAACCCGACACTAGCGGGGGATACAATGAGCAGTTCTTC | CASSQEPDTSGGYNEQFF | TRBV4-2 | TRBD2 | TRBJ2-1 | NA
TGTGCCAGCTCACCCCAGATAGAGACAGCTTCATACAATGAGCAGTTCTTC | CASSPQIETASYNEQFF | TRBV18 | NA | TRBJ2-1 | few
TGTGCCAGCAGTACTTACTATGGCTACACCTTC | CASSTYYGYTF | TRBV25-1 | NA | TRBJ1-2 | few
TGTGCCAGCAGTGAATCGAGCGGGGGTTTCAATGAGCAGTTCTTC | CASSESSGGFNEQFF | TRBV25-1 | TRBD2 | TRBJ2-1 | NA
TGTGCCAGCAGTTTCGGAGGGACCGAGCAGTACTTC | CASSFGGTEQYF | TRBV28 | NA | TRBJ2-7 | once
TGTGCCAGCAGTGAAGCCTTCTCGGCCCAGCATTTT | CASSEAFSAQHF | TRBV2 | NA | TRBJ1-5 | NA
TGTCCGGACCTACGGCAGGGTAGGCGAAACACCATATATTTT | CPDLRQGRRNTIYF | TRBV6-4 | NA | TRBJ1-3 | NA
TGTGCCAGCAGTCTGAATGGTAGGAACACTGAAGCTTTCTTT | CASSLNGRNTEAFF | TRBV6-2/TRBV6-3 | NA | TRBJ1-1 | NA
TGTGCCAGCAGCCAAAGCAGGGGGGGCTACACCTTC | CASSQSRGGYTF | TRBV3-1/TRBV3-2 | TRBD1 | TRBJ1-2 | NA
TGTGCCAACCGACAGGTTTTTAGCACAGATACGCAGTATTTT | CANRQVFSTDTQYF | TRBV6-5 | NA | TRBJ2-3 | NA
TGTGCCAGCAGTTTAAAAGCCCTCATTATTGGCAGGGGATCTGGAAACACCATATATTTT | CASSLKALIIGRGSGNTIYF | TRBV28 | NA | TRBJ1-3 | NA